The 9 T cell receptor beta chains below were found in one sample sequenced in a study of blood T cell repertoires in COVID-19. Generated by immunoSEQ multiplex PCR, the TCRdb table keeps only in-frame clones and is missing some. The profile shows a few hundred thousand clones, approximately 90% of them singletons. Specimen: peripheral blood. The receptors were sampled from a woman between 35 and 50 years old who had recovered from COVID-19.

The genes are TRBV30 and TRBJ2-7; tentative D call: TRBD1 (5 bases). V lost 2 bases, J lost 3 bases, and 8 bases lay in between. This CDR3 has 12 residues. Germline CDR1 and CDR2: GTSNPN and SVGIG (reference sequence). CDR3 sequence reads: CAWSTGFYEQYF. The CDR3 coding sequence is TGTGCCTGGAGTACAGGTTTCTACGAGCAGTACTTC.

The chain joins TRBV9 to TRBJ2-5; D possibly corresponds to TRBD2 (6 bases). This CDR3 has 14 residues. CDR1 and CDR2 (germline): SGDLS, YYNGEE. The germline V and J ends were trimmed by 2 bases and 5 bases, with 13 bases remaining between them. Here the CDR3 reads CASSVGLGGETQYF. The CDR3 DNA reads TGTGCCAGCAGCGTTGGTCTGGGAGGCGAGACCCAGTACTTC.

The rearrangement uses TRBV29-1 and TRBJ2-3; 11 nucleotides align to TRBD2. The junction had 1 base not matched to a gene; V was cut back by 5 bases and J by 6 bases. Germline V gene data show CDR1 as SQVTM and CDR2 as ANQGSEA. The CDR3 is 12 residues long. DNA of the CDR3: TGCAGCGTTTTAGCGGGAGGGGATACGCAGTATTTT. Translation: CSVLAGGDTQYF.

This chain links TRBV29-1 with TRBJ1-1; D remains ambiguous. Trimming left V 4 bases short and J 1 base short, with 10 bases between. Germline CDR1 SQVTM, CDR2 ANQGSEA. This CDR3 is 13 amino acids long. The CDR3 protein is CSVGQAGNTEAFF. In DNA, the CDR3 is TGCAGCGTTGGTCAGGCAGGGAACACTGAAGCTTTCTTT.

This chain links TRBV18 with TRBJ1-2, with D maybe TRBD1 (6 bases). Per the germline V gene, CDR1 is KGHSH and CDR2 is LQKENI. The CDR3 has 15 residues. The V and J ends lost 3 bases and 0 bases respectively, with 11 bases between them. The CDR3 DNA follows: TGTGCCAGCTCACCGGGGGCGATACCTAACTATGGCTACACCTTC. Translating gives CASSPGAIPNYGYTF.

The chain combines TRBV7-2 with TRBJ2-1; 10 bases are a match to TRBD2. Germline V gene lookup returns CDR1 SGHTA and CDR2 FQGNSA. The CDR3 contains 16 residues. Germline trimming cut 0 bases from V and 5 bases from J; bases unmatched to any gene: 4. Here the CDR3 DNA reads TGTGCCAGCAGCTTAGCCCTTCTAGCGGGAGACAATGAGCAGTTCTTC. Its protein is CASSLALLAGDNEQFF.

V gene TRBV30 combines with J gene TRBJ1-2; the match to TRBD1 covers 9 bases. The CDR3 contains 13 residues. V dropped 7 bases and J dropped 3; count of bases not matched to a gene: 6. Germline CDR1 and CDR2: GTSNPN and SVGIG (reference sequence). This chain's CDR3 is CASNRGRDYGYTF. CDR3 in DNA: TGTGCCTCTAACAGGGGGCGCGACTATGGCTACACCTTC.

The rearrangement uses TRBV29-1 and TRBJ2-1; no clear D gene. Looked up from germline, CDR1 is SQVTM and CDR2 is ANQGSEA. This CDR3 is 13 amino acids long. V gave up 2 bases and J gave up 0 bases, with 5 bases separating them. The CDR3 DNA sequence: TGCAGCGTTGAACCCAGCTCCTACAATGAGCAGTTCTTC. Protein product: CSVEPSSYNEQFF.

The chain joins TRBV19 to TRBJ1-5; 10 bases fit TRBD1. Germline CDR1 reads LNHDA; CDR2 reads SQIVND (reference sequence). There are 18 residues in the CDR3. The V and J ends lost 4 bases and 6 bases, in that order; junction bases with no gene match: 15. The CDR3 region is CASSTGQGVFNGGQPQHF. Written as DNA, the CDR3 is TGTGCCAGTAGTACCGGACAGGGGGTTTTCAACGGGGGTCAGCCCCAGCATTTT.